These 3 T cell receptor beta chains came from one sample sequenced in a study of cytomegalovirus exposure and HLA in healthy donors. The data were produced by immunoSEQ multiplex PCR, yet TCRdb's version contains in-frame clones alone and is incomplete. The table records 80,000 to 100,000 clones, roughly 89% of them present only once. The sequencing input was PBMCs. The receptors stem from a woman aged 25-40 years in good health and CMV-seronegative.

This clone occurred a few times. The rearrangement links TRBV5-1 to TRBJ2-3; a possible D gene is TRBD1 (5 bases). The CDR3 loop spans 15 amino acids. Germline V CDR1 and CDR2: SGHRS, YFSETQ. Trimming removed 1 base from V and 4 bases from J, with 13 bases in between. The CDR3 sequence: CASSLRQLGADTQYF. The CDR3 nucleotides read TGCGCCAGCAGCTTGAGACAGCTGGGCGCAGATACGCAGTATTTT.

V usage is TRBV18 and J usage is TRBJ2-1; no firm D call. The CDR3 sequence is 11 residues long. V gave up 6 bases and J gave up 5 bases, with 5 bases separating them. CDR1 is KGHSH, CDR2 LQKENI, per germline. The CDR3 region has the DNA TGTGCCAGCTCGGGCCACAATGAGCAGTTCTTC. Its translation: CASSGHNEQFF.

The rearrangement links TRBV9 to TRBJ1-3; weak D call: TRBD1 (5 bases). Germline V gives CDR1 SGDLS, CDR2 YYNGEE. V lost 0 bases to trimming and J lost 4 bases, with 11 bases between them. The CDR3 covers 15 residues. CDR3 amino acids: CASSVGAGSGNTIYF. DNA of the CDR3: TGTGCCAGCAGCGTAGGGGCAGGGTCCGGAAACACCATATATTTT.